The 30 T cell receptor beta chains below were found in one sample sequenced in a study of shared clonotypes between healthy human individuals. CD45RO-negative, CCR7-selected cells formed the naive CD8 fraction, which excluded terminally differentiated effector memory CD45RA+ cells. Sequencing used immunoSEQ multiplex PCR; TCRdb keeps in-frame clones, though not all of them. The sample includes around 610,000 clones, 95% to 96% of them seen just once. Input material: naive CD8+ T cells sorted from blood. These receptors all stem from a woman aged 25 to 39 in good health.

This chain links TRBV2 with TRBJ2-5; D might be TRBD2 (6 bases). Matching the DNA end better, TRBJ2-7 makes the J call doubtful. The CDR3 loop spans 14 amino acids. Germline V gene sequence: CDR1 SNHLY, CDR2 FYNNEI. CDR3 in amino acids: CASSAGSGGYEQYF. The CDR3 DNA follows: TGTGCCAGCAGTGCCGGATCAGGAGGGTACGAGCAGTACTTC.

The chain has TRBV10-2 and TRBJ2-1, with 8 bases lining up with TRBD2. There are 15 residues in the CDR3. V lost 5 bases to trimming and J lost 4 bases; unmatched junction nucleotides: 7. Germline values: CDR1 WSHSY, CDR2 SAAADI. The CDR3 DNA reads TGCGCCAGCAGTCATACTAGCGGAGGGTACAATGAGCAGTTCTTC. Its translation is CASSHTSGGYNEQFF.

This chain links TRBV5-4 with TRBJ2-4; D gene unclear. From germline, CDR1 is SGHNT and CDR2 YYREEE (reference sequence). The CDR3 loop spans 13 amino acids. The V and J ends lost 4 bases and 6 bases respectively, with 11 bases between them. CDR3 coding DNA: TGTGCCAGCAGCGAAAATAACGCAAACATTCAGTACTTC. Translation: CASSENNANIQYF.

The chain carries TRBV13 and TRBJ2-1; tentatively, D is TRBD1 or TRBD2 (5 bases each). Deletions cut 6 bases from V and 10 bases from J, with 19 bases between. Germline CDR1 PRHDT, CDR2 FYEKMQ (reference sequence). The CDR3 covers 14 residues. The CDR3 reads CASSQRGASPEQFF. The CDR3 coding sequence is TGTGCCAGCAGTCAGAGAGGGGCAAGCCCCGAGCAGTTCTTC.

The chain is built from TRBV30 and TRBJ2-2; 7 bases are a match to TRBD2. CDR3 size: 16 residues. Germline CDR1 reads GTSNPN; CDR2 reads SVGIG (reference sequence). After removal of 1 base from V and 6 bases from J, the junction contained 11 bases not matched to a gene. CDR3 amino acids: CAWSELGGSLSGELFF. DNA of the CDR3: TGTGCCTGGAGTGAGTTGGGCGGGAGTTTGTCCGGGGAGCTGTTTTTT. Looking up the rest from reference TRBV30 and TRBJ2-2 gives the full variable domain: SQTIHQWPATLVQPVGSPLSLECTVEGTSNPNLYWYRQAAGRGLQLLFYSVGIGQISSEVPQNLSASRPQDRQFILSSKKLLLSDSGFYLCAWSELGGSLSGELFFGEGSRLTVL.

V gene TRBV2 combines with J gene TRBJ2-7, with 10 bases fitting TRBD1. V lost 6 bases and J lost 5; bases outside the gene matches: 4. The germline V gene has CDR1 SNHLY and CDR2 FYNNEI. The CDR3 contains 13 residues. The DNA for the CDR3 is TGTGCCAGCAGGGGGACAGGGGTGGACGAGCAGTACTTC. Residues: CASRGTGVDEQYF.

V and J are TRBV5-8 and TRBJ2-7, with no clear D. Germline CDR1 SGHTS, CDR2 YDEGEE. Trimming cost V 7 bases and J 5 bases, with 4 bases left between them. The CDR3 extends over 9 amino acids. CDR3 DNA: TGTGCCAGCGAGCACGAGCAGTACTTC. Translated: CASEHEQYF.

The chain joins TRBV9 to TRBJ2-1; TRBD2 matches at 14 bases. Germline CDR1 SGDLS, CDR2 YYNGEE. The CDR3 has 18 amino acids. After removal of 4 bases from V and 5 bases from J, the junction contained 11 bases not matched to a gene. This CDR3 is CASSPGGTSGREDNEQFF. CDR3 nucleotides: TGTGCCAGCAGCCCAGGGGGGACTAGCGGGAGAGAGGACAATGAGCAGTTCTTC.

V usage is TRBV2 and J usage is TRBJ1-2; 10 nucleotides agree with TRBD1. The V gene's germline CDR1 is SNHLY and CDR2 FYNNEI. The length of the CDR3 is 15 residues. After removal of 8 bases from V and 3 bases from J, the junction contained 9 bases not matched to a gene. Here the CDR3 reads CASETGTGEYYGYTF. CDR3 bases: TGTGCCAGCGAAACTGGGACAGGGGAATACTATGGCTACACCTTC.

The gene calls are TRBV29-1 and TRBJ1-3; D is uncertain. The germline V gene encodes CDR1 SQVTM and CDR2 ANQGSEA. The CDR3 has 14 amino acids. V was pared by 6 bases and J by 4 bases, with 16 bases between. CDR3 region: CSVRRGLEGNTIYF. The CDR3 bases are TGCAGCGTCAGGCGTGGGTTGGAAGGAAACACCATATATTTT.

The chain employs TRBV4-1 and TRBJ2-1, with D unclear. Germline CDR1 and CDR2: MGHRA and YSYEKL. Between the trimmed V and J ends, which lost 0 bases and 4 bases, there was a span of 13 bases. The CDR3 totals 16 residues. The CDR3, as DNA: TGCGCCAGCAGCCAAGATGGGCAGGTGTTTTACAATGAGCAGTTCTTC. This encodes CASSQDGQVFYNEQFF.

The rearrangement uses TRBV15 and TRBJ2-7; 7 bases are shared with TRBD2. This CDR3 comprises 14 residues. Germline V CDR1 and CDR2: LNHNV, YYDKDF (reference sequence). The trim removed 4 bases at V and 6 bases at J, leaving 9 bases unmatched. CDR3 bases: TGTGCCACCAGCATCAGCGGGACGGTTGGCGAGCAGTACTTC. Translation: CATSISGTVGEQYF.

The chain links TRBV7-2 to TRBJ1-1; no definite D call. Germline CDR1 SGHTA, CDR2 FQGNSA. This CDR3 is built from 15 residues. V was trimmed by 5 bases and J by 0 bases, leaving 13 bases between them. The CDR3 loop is CASSADDPLNTEAFF. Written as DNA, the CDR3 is TGTGCCAGCAGCGCAGATGACCCCTTGAACACTGAAGCTTTCTTT.

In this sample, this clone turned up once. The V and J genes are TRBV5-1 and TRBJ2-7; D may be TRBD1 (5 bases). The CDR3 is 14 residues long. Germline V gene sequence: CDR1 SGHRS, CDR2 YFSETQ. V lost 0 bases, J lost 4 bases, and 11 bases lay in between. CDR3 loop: CASSLGRASYEQYF. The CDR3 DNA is TGCGCCAGCAGCTTGGGCAGGGCAAGTTACGAGCAGTACTTC.

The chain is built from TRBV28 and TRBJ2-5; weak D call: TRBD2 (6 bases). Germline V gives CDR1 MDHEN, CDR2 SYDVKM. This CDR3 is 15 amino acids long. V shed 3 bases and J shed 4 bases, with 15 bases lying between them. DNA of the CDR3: TGTGCCAGCAGTTTGACTAGGGGAGGAAGAGAGACCCAGTACTTC. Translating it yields CASSLTRGGRETQYF.

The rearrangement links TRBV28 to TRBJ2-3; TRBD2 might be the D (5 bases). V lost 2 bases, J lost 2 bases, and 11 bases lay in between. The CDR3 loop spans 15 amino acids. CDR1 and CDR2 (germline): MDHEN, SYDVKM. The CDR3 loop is CASSLTGLHTDTQYF. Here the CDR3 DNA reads TGTGCCAGCAGTTTAACTGGACTTCACACAGATACGCAGTATTTT.

This CDR3 reads CASSPQGYDGELFF. In DNA, the CDR3 is TGTGCCAGCAGCCCACAGGGGTATGACGGGGAGCTGTTTTTT. V is TRBV6-5 and J is TRBJ2-2, with 7 bases identical to TRBD1. Losses at the gene ends were 6 bases for V and 7 bases for J; bases not matched to a gene: 8. In germline, CDR1 is MNHEY, CDR2 SVGAGI. This CDR3 contains 14 residues.

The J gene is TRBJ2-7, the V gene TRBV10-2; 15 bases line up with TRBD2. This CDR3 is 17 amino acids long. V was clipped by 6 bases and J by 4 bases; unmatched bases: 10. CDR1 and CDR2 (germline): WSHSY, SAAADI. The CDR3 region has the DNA TGCGCCAGCAGGGGACTAGCGGGAGGACTGGGTACATACGAGCAGTACTTC. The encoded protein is CASRGLAGGLGTYEQYF.

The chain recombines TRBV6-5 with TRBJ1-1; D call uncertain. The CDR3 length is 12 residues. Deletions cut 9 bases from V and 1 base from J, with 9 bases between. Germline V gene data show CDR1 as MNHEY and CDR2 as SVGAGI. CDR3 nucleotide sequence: TGTGCCAGTGGGGTTGGGAACACTGAAGCTTTCTTT. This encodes CASGVGNTEAFF.

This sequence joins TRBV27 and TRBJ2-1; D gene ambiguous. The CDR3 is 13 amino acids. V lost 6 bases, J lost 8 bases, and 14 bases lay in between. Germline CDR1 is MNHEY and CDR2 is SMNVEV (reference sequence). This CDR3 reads CASRAATGDEQFF. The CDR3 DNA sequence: TGTGCCAGCAGGGCCGCCACCGGCGATGAGCAGTTCTTC.

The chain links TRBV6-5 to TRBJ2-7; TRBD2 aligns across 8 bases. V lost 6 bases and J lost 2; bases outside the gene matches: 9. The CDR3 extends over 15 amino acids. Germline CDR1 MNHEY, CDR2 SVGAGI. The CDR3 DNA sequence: TGTGCCAGCAGCGAGGGGGAAGCGGGAGCCTACGAGCAGTACTTC. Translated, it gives CASSEGEAGAYEQYF.

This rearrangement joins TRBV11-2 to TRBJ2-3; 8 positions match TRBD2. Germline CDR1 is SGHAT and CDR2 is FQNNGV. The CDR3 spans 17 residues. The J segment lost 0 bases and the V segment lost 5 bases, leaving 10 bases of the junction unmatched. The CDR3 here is CASSPWGGRLSTDTQYF. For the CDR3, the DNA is TGTGCCAGCAGCCCTTGGGGCGGGAGGCTAAGCACAGATACGCAGTATTTT.

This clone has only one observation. The CDR3 sequence is CASSLEVYGAREQYF. CDR3 DNA: TGTGCCAGCAGCTTAGAGGTGTACGGGGCGCGGGAGCAGTACTTC. The chain recombines TRBV11-2 with TRBJ2-7, with D tentatively TRBD1 or TRBD2 (5 bases each). The V gene's germline CDR1 is SGHAT and CDR2 FQNNGV. The V end was cut by 0 bases, the J end by 7 bases, with 16 bases between. The CDR3 has 15 amino acids.

CDR3 coding DNA: TGTGCCAGCAGTCCCTATCAGGCGTCAGGCTACACCTTC. Protein sequence: CASSPYQASGYTF. V is TRBV2 and J is TRBJ1-2, with no clear D. In germline, CDR1 is SNHLY, CDR2 FYNNEI. The ends were cut back, 5 bases at V and 8 bases at J, with 15 bases in the middle. This CDR3 has 13 residues.

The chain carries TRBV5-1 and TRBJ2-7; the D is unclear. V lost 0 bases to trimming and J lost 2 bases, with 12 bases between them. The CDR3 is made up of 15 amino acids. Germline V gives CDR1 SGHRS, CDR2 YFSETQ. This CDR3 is CASSLVSEVAYEQYF. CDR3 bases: TGCGCCAGCAGCTTGGTCAGCGAAGTTGCCTACGAGCAGTACTTC. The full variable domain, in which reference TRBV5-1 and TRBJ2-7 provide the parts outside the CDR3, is KAGVTQTPRYLIKTRGQQVTLSCSPISGHRSVSWYQQTPGQGLQFLFEYFSETQRNKGNFPGRFSGRQFSNSRSEMNVSTLELGDSALYLCASSLVSEVAYEQYFGPGTRLTVT.

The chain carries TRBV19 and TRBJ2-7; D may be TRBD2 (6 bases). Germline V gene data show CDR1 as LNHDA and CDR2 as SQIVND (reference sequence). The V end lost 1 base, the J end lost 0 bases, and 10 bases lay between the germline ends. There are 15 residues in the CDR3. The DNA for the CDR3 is TGTGCCAGTAGTATAGGAGGGGAGGCCTCCTACGAGCAGTACTTC. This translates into CASSIGGEASYEQYF.

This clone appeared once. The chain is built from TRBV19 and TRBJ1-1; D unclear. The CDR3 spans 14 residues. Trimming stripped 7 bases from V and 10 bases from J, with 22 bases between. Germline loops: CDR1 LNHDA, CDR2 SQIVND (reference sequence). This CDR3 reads CASTLDGFSVGAFF. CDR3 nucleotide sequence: TGTGCCAGTACTCTGGACGGGTTTTCGGTCGGAGCTTTCTTT.

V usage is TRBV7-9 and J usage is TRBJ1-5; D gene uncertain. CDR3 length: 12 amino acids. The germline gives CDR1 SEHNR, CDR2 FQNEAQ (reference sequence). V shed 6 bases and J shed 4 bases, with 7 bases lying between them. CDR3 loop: CASRNENQPQHF. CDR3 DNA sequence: TGTGCCAGCAGGAACGAAAATCAGCCCCAGCATTTT.

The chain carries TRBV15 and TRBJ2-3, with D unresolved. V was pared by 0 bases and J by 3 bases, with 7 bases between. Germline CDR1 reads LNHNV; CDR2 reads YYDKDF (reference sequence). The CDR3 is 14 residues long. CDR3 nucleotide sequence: TGTGCCACCAGCAGAGATCATGTTACAGATACGCAGTATTTT. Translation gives CATSRDHVTDTQYF. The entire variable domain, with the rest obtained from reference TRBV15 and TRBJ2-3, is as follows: DAMVIQNPRYQVTQFGKPVTLSCSQTLNHNVMYWYQQKSSQAPKLLFHYYDKDFNNEADTPDNFQSRRPNTSFCFLDIRSPGLGDTAMYLCATSRDHVTDTQYFGPGTRLTVL.

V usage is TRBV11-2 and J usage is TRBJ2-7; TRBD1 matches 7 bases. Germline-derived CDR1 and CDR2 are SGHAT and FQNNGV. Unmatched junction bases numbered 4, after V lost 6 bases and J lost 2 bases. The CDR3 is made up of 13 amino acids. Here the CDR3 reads CASRPTGAYEQYF. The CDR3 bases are TGTGCCAGCAGGCCTACAGGGGCCTACGAGCAGTACTTC.